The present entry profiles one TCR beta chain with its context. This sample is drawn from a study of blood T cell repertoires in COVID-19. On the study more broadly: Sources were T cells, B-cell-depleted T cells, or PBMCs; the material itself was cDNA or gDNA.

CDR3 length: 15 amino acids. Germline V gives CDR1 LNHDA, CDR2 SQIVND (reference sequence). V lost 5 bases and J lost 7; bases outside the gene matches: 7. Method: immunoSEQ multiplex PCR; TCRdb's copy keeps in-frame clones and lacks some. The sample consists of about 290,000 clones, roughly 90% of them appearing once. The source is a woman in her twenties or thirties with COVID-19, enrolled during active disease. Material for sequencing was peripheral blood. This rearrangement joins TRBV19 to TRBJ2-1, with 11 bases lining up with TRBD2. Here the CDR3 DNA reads TGTGCCAGTAGTTTAGCGGGGGGGCCTTTTAATGAGCAGTTCTTC. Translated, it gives CASSLAGGPFNEQFF.